This T cell receptor beta chain derives from a study of cytomegalovirus exposure and HLA in healthy donors. General study results and limits: Reportedly, diagnosis of cytomegalovirus status by the classifier showed high specificity and sensitivity. Cytomegalovirus-associated status was assigned to some 160 TCR beta chains. Further analysis was carried out later, and it showed several of the most significant clusters appearing linked to common viral pathogens.

Primers included in the PCR were 60 Vbeta and 13 Jbeta primers. Authors' processing steps: Around 12 million of 70 million to 80 million unique TCR beta chains were shared, per a later count. Data came from immunoSEQ multiplex PCR; TCRdb stores just in-frame clones and leaves some out. V and J calls and clone size come straight from that table; D and trimming were deduced from the DNA. This table holds roughly 58,000 clones, about 80% found once. Concerning this clone itself: Its target is not known. A junction end diverges from the germline sequence, so it may reflect a read error.

Looked up from germline, CDR1 is SEHNR and CDR2 is FQNEAQ (reference sequence). The CDR3 totals 16 residues. The sample taken for sequencing was PBMCs. The V and J genes are TRBV7-9 and TRBJ2-6; D is possibly TRBD1 (6 bases). This sequence was found in a human donor in good health. The CDR3: CSSSSPTGPGANVLTF. Here the CDR3 DNA reads TGTTCCAGCAGCTCTCCCACAGGGCCTGGGGCCAACGTCCTGACTTTC.